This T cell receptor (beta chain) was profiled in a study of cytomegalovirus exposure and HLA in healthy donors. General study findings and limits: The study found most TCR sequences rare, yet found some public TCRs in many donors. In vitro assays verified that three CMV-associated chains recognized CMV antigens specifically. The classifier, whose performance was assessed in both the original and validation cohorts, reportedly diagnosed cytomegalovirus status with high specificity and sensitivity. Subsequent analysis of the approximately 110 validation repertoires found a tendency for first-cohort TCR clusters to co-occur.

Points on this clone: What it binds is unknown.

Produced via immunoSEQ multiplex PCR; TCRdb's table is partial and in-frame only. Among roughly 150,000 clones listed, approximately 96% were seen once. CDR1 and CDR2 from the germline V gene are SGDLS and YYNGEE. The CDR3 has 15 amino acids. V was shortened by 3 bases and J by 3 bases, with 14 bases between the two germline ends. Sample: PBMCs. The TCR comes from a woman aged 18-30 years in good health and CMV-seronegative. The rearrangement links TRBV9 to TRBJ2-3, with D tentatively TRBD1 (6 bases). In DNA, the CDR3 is TGTGCCAGCAGCGGACAGGACAGATTTACAGATACGCAGTATTTT. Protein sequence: CASSGQDRFTDTQYF. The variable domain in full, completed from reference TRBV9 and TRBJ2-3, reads DSGVTQTPKHLITATGQRVTLRCSPRSGDLSVYWYQQSLDQGLQFLIQYYNGEERAKGNILERFSAQQFPDLHSELNLSSLELGDSALYFCASSGQDRFTDTQYFGPGTRLTVL.